This T cell receptor (beta chain) emerged from a study of blood T cell repertoires in COVID-19. Seattle patients were enrolled while actively infected and followed longitudinally. The data were produced by immunoSEQ multiplex PCR, yet TCRdb's version contains in-frame clones alone and is incomplete. The data contain about 410,000 clones, approximately 89% of them seen just once; the ten biggest clones take up about 1.6%. Trimming removed 3 bases from V and 1 base from J; junction bases left unmatched: 10. The CDR3 sequence is 19 residues long. CDR1 and CDR2 (germline): MDHEN, SYDVKM. Sequencing was done on a sample of peripheral blood. This chain links TRBV28 with TRBJ2-7, with 15 bases fitting TRBD2. The sequence was obtained from a woman between 40 and 50 years old with COVID-19, enrolled during active disease. The CDR3 DNA is TGTGCCAGCAGTTTTGGCAGGGGGACTAGCGGGAGGCTTTCCTACGAGCAGTACTTC. Translating gives CASSFGRGTSGRLSYEQYF.